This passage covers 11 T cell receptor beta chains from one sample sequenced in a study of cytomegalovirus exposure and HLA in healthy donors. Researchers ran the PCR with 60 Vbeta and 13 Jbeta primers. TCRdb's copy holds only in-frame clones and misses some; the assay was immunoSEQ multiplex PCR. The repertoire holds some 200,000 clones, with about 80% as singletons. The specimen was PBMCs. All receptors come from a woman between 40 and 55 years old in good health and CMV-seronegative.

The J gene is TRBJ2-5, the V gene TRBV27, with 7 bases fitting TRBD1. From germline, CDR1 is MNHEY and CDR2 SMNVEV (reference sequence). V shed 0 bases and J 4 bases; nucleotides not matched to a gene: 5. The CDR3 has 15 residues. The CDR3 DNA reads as TGTGCCAGCAGTTTATCGTCTCAGGGGGTAGAGACCCAGTACTTC. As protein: CASSLSSQGVETQYF.

The DNA of the CDR3 is TGTGCCAGCAGCGTCACCCCCGGGACTAGCGGAGCCCAAGAGACCCAGTACTTC. It codes for CASSVTPGTSGAQETQYF. This sequence joins TRBV9 and TRBJ2-5, with TRBD2 matching 11 bases. J lost 1 base, V lost 2 bases, and 10 bases had no gene match. CDR1 SGDLS and CDR2 YYNGEE come from the germline V gene. This CDR3 contains 18 residues.

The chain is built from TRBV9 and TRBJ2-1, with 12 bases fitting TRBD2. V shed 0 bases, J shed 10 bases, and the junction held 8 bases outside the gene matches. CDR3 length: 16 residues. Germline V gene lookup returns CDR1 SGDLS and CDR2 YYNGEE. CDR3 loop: CASSVVASGGAGEQFF. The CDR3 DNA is TGTGCCAGCAGCGTAGTGGCTAGCGGGGGGGCCGGGGAGCAGTTCTTC.

The CDR3 is CASSRDPGGSPLHF. The CDR3 coding sequence is TGTGCCAGCAGCCGAGACCCCGGAGGTTCACCCCTCCACTTT. V is TRBV13 and J is TRBJ1-6; D gene unclear. This CDR3 is 14 amino acids long. CDR1 and CDR2 from the germline V gene are PRHDT and FYEKMQ (reference sequence). V lost 5 bases and J lost 9, with 14 bases in between. The full variable domain, completed using reference TRBV13 and TRBJ1-6, is AAGVIQSPRHLIKEKRETATLKCYPIPRHDTVYWYQQGPGQDPQFLISFYEKMQSDKGSIPDRFSAQQFSDYHSELNMSSLELGDSALYFCASSRDPGGSPLHFGNGTRLTVT.

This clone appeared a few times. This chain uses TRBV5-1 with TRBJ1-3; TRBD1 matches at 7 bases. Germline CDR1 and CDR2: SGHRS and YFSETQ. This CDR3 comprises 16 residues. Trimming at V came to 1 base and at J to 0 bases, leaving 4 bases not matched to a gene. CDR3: CASSLTGTASGNTIYF. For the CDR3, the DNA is TGCGCCAGCAGCTTGACCGGGACAGCCTCTGGAAACACCATATATTTT.

CDR3 nucleotide sequence: TGTGCCAGCAGTTCCGCTAGCGGGGGGGTCTCCTACAATGAGCAGTTCTTC. Its translation is CASSSASGGVSYNEQFF. This chain links TRBV27 with TRBJ2-1, with 12 nucleotides matching TRBD2. This CDR3 contains 17 residues. The V gene end was trimmed by 4 bases and the J gene end by 0 bases; junction bases not matched to a gene: 4. Germline V gives CDR1 MNHEY, CDR2 SMNVEV (reference sequence).

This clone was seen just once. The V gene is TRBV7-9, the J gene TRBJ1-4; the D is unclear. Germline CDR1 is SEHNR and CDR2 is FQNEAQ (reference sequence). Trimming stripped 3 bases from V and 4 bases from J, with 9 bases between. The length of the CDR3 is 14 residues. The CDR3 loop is CASSFPAGNEKLFF. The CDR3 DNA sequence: TGTGCCAGCAGCTTCCCCGCCGGTAATGAAAAACTGTTTTTT.

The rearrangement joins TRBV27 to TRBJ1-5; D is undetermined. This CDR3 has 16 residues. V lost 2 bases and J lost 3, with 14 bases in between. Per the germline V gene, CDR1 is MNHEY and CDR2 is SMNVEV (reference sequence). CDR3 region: CASSLDGRLFNQPQHF. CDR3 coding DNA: TGTGCCAGCAGTTTAGACGGCAGACTATTCAATCAGCCCCAGCATTTT.

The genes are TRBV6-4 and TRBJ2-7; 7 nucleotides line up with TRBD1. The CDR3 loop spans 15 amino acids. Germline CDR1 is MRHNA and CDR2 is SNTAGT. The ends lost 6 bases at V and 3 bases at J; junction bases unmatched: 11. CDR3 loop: CASSQEPGQSYEQYF. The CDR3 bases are TGTGCCAGCAGCCAAGAACCGGGACAGAGCTACGAGCAGTACTTC.

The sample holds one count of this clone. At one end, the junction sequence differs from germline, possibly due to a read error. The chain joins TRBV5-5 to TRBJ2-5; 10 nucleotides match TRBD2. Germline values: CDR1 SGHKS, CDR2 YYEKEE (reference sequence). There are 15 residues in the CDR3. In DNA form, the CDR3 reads TGTGCCAGCAGCTTTAGCGGGGGGACTCAAGATACCCAGTACTTC. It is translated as CASSFSGGTQDTQYF.

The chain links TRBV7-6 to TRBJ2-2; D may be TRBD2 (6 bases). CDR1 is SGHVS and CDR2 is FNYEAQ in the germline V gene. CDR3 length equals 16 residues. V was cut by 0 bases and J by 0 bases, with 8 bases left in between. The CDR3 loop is CASSLAGGPNTGELFF. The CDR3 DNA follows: TGTGCCAGCAGCTTAGCGGGGGGTCCGAACACCGGGGAGCTGTTTTTT.